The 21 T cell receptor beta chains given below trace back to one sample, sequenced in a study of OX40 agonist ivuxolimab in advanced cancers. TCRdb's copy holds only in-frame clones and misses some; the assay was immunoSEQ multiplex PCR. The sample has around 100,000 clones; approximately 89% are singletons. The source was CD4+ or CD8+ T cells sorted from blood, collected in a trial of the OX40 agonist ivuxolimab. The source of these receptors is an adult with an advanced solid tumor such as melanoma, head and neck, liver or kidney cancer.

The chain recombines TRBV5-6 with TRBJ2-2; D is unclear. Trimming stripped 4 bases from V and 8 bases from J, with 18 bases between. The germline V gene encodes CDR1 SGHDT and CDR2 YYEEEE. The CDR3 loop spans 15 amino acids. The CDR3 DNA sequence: TGTGCCAGCAGCGCCGACCTGAGAAGAGGAGGGGAGCTGTTTTTT. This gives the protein CASSADLRRGGELFF.

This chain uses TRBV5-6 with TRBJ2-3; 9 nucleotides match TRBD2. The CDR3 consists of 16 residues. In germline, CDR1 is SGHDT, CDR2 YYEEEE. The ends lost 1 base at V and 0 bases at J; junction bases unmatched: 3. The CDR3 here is CASSLTSGPSTDTQYF. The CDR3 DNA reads TGTGCCAGCAGCTTGACTAGCGGGCCTAGCACAGATACGCAGTATTTT.

This chain's CDR3 is CASSEGTGPKNIQYF. The CDR3 nucleotides are TGTGCCAGCAGCGAGGGGACAGGGCCCAAAAACATTCAGTACTTC. The rearrangement uses TRBV9 and TRBJ2-4; 9 bases are shared with TRBD1. V lost 3 bases to trimming and J lost 2 bases; unmatched junction nucleotides: 3. The CDR3 consists of 15 residues. Per the germline V gene, CDR1 is SGDLS and CDR2 is YYNGEE. The full variable domain, rest sourced from reference TRBV9 and TRBJ2-4, is DSGVTQTPKHLITATGQRVTLRCSPRSGDLSVYWYQQSLDQGLQFLIQYYNGEERAKGNILERFSAQQFPDLHSELNLSSLELGDSALYFCASSEGTGPKNIQYFGAGTRLSVL.

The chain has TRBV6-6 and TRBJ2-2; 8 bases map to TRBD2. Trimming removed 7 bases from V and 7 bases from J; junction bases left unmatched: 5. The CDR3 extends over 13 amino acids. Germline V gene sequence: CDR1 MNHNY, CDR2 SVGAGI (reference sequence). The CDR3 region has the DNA TGTGCCAGCAACATCCGGGGGGGCGGGGAGCTGTTTTTT. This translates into CASNIRGGGELFF.

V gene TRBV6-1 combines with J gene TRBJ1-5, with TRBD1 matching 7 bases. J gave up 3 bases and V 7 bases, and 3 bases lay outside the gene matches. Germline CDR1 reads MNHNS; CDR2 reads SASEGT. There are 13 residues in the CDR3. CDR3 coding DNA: TGTGCCAGCACGGGACAGTACAATCAGCCCCAGCATTTT. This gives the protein CASTGQYNQPQHF.

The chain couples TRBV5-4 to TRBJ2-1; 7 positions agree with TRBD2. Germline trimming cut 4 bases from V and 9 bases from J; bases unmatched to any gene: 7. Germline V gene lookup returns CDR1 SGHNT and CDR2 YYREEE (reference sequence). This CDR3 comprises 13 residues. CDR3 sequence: CASSAGREFEQFF. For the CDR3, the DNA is TGTGCCAGCAGCGCTGGGCGGGAGTTTGAGCAGTTCTTC. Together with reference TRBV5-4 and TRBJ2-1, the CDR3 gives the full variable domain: ETGVTQSPTHLIKTRGQQVTLRCSSQSGHNTVSWYQQALGQGPQFIFQYYREEENGRGNFPPRFSGLQFPNYSSELNVNALELDDSALYLCASSAGREFEQFFGPGTRLTVL.

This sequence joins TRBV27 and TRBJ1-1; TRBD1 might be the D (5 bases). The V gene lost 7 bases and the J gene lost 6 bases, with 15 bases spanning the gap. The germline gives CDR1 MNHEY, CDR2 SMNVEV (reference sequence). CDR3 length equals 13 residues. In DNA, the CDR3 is TGTGCCAGCACCACGGGACCACCCCCTGAAGCTTTCTTT. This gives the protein CASTTGPPPEAFF.

The CDR3 protein is CASSLGAPARRGADTQYF. The CDR3 region has the DNA TGTGCCAGCAGCTTAGGGGCCCCAGCGAGAAGAGGGGCAGATACGCAGTATTTT. The rearrangement links TRBV13 to TRBJ2-3; TRBD1 or TRBD2 may be the D gene (5 bases each). V was trimmed by 0 bases and J by 4 bases, leaving 20 bases between them. Germline CDR1 is PRHDT and CDR2 is FYEKMQ (reference sequence). The CDR3 runs 18 residues. Based on the CDR3 plus reference TRBV13 and TRBJ2-3, the full variable domain is AAGVIQSPRHLIKEKRETATLKCYPIPRHDTVYWYQQGPGQDPQFLISFYEKMQSDKGSIPDRFSAQQFSDYHSELNMSSLELGDSALYFCASSLGAPARRGADTQYFGPGTRLTVL.

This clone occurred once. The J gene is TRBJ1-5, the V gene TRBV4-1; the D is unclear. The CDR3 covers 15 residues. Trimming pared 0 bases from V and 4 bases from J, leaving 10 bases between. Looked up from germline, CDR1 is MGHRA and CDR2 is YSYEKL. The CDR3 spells CASSQDLQINQPQHF. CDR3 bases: TGCGCCAGCAGCCAAGATTTGCAGATTAATCAGCCCCAGCATTTT.

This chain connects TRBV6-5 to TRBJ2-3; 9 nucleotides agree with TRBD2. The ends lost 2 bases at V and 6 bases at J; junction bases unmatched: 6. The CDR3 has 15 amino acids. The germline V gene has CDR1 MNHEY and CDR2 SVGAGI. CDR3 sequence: CASSYILAGADTQYF. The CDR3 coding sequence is TGTGCCAGCAGTTACATTTTAGCGGGAGCGGATACGCAGTATTTT.

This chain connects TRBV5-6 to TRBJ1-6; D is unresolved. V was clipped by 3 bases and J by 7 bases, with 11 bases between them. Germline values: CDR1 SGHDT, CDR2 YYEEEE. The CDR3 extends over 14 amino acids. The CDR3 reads CASSWSGGNSPLHF. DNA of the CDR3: TGTGCCAGCAGCTGGTCAGGCGGGAATTCACCCCTCCACTTT.

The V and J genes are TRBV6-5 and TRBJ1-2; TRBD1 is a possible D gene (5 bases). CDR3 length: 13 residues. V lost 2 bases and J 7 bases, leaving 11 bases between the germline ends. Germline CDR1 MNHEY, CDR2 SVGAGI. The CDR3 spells CASSYTGRGGYTF. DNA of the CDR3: TGTGCCAGCAGTTACACGGGGCGGGGTGGCTACACCTTC.

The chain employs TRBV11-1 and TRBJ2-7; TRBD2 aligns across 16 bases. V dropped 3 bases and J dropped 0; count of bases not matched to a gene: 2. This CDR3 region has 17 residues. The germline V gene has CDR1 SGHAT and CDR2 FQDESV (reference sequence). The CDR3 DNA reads TGTGCCAGCAGCTTGGGACTAGCGGGAGGGCCCTCCTACGAGCAGTACTTC. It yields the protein CASSLGLAGGPSYEQYF.

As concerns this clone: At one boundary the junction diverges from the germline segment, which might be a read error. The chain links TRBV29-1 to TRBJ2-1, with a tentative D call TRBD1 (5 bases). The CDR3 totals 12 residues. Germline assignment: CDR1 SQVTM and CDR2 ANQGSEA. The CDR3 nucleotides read TGCAGCGTGGAAGGGGCCTCCAGGGAGCAGTTCTTC. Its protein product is CSVEGASREQFF.

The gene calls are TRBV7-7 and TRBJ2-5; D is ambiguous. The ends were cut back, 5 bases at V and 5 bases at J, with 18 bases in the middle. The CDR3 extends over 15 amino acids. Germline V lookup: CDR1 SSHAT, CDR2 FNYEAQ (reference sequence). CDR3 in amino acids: CASSLRLVVGETQYF. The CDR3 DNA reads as TGTGCCAGCAGCCTACGACTCGTAGTTGGGGAGACCCAGTACTTC. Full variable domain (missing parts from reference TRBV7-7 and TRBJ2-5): GAGVSQSPRYKVTKRGQDVTLRCDPISSHATLYWYQQALGQGPEFLTYFNYEAQPDKSGLPSDRFSAERPEGSISTLTIQRTEQRDSAMYRCASSLRLVVGETQYFGPGTRLLVL.

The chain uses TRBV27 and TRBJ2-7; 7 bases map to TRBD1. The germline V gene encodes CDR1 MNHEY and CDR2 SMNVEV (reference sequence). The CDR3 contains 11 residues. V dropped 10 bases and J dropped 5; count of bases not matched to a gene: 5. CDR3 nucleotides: TGTGCCACCCACAGGGGCGACGAGCAGTACTTC. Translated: CATHRGDEQYF.

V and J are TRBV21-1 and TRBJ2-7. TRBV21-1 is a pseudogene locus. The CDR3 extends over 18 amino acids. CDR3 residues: CASSKPPIPAWVYYEQYF. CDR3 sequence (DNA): TGTGCCAGCAGCAAACCCCCTATCCCAGCTTGGGTATACTACGAGCAGTACTTC.

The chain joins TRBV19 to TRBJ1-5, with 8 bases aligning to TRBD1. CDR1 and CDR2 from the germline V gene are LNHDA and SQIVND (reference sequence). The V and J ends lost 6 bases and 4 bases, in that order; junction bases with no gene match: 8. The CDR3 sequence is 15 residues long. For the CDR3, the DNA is TGTGCCAGTAGGCCGGGACAGGAGAATAATCAGCCCCAGCATTTT. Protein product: CASRPGQENNQPQHF.

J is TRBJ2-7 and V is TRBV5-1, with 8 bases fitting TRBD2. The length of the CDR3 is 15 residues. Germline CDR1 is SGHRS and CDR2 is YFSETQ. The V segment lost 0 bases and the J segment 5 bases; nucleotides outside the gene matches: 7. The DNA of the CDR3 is TGCGCCAGCAGCTTGGAGGTTAGCGGGATTGACGAGCAGTACTTC. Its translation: CASSLEVSGIDEQYF. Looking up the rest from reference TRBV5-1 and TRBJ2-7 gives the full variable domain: KAGVTQTPRYLIKTRGQQVTLSCSPISGHRSVSWYQQTPGQGLQFLFEYFSETQRNKGNFPGRFSGRQFSNSRSEMNVSTLELGDSALYLCASSLEVSGIDEQYFGPGTRLTVT.

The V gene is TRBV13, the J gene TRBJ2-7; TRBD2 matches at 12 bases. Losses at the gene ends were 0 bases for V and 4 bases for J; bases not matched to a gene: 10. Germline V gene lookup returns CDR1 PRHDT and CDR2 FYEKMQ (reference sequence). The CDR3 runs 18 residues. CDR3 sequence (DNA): TGTGCCAGCAGCTTAGGCCGTACTAGCGGGAGGTCTTCTTACGAGCAGTACTTC. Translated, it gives CASSLGRTSGRSSYEQYF.

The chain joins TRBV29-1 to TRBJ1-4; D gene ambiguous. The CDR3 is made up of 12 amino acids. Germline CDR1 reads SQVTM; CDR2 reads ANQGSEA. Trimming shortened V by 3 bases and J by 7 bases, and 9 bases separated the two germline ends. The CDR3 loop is CSVDPGSEKLFF. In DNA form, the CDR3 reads TGCAGCGTTGACCCGGGGAGTGAAAAACTGTTTTTT.